The source of this T cell receptor beta chain is a study of glioma-infiltrating T cells. Overall study findings and caveats: Only very few CDR3 sequences appeared in both tissue and blood. Tissue-blood divergence was below expectation in non-neoplastic patients, above in gliomas.

About this clonotype itself: Its antigen remains unidentified.

TCR alpha and beta CDR3 regions were amplified from RNA using iRepertoire nested multiplex PCR. One entry per CDR3 protein, called by TCRdb with MiXCR from the multiplex PCR reads. Altogether about 130,000 distinct CDR3 sequences are present, 20% to 25% being singletons, with the ten largest covering roughly 15%. The TCR originated in a human donor with low-grade glioma or glioblastoma, undergoing nonglioma brain surgery, or in good health (not recorded which). Sequenced material: glioma tissue, nonneoplastic brain tissue, or PBMCs (not recorded which).

The CDR3 DNA follows: TGTGCCAGTAGAGCCCTGTTCTGGGGTTCTGGGGCCAACGTCCTGACTTTC. Its translation: CASRALFWGSGANVLTF. This chain connects TRBV19 to TRBJ2-6; no clear D. The CDR3 extends over 17 amino acids. Germline loops: CDR1 LNHDA, CDR2 SQIVND (reference sequence). Trimming took 6 bases from V and 1 from J, leaving 16 bases between them. Full variable domain (rest looked up from reference TRBV19 and TRBJ2-6): DGGITQSPKYLFRKEGQNVTLSCEQNLNHDAMYWYRQDPGQGLRLIYYSQIVNDFQKGDIAEGYSVSREKKESFPLTVTSAQKNPTAFYLCASRALFWGSGANVLTFGAGSRLTVL.